The source of this T cell receptor beta chain is a study of shared clonotypes between healthy human individuals. Study overall: Researchers assigned three CD4 naive, three CD4 memory, two CD8 naive and one CD8 memory plate to each donor.

Naive CD8 cells lacked CD45RO, underwent positive selection for CCR7 and left out terminally differentiated effector memory CD45RA+ cells. V lost 2 bases to trimming and J lost 1 base; unmatched junction nucleotides: 8. CDR1 and CDR2 from the germline V gene are SQVTM and ANQGSEA. The CDR3 covers 16 residues. Clones were read by immunoSEQ multiplex PCR, and TCRdb kept only the in-frame ones, dropping some. The sample comprises about 1,800,000 clones, roughly 95% of which are singletons, and more than 0.95% rests with the top ten. The study, taken as a whole, reports: Clonotypes which were not shared had lower generation probabilities than clonotypes that all four donors shared. It was observed that around 5% of naive CD4 clonotypes were shared across four donors.

For this clone: Its antigen remains unknown.

This chain links TRBV29-1 with TRBJ2-3; 8 positions agree with TRBD1. This clonotype was obtained from a young man in good health. The material sequenced was naive CD8+ T cells sorted from blood. The CDR3 loop is CSVEKGDRSRTDTQYF. CDR3 in DNA: TGCAGCGTTGAAAAAGGGGACAGGTCGCGCACAGATACGCAGTATTTT.